The text below deals with one T cell receptor beta chain. Its target is not known. This sample is drawn from a study of graft-versus-host responses after intestinal transplantation. The V gene's germline CDR1 is MNHNS and CDR2 SASEGT. Trimming left V 0 bases short and J 0 bases short, with 16 bases between. The CDR3 contains 18 residues. Using immunoSEQ multiplex PCR, the repertoire was profiled, and TCRdb retains in-frame clones only, with some absent. The sample includes about 96,000 clones, approximately 90% of them seen just once. The chain is built from TRBV6-1 and TRBJ2-3; a weak D match, TRBD2 (7 bases). This TCR was sampled from a human donor who received an intestinal transplant. Here the sequenced sample was unstimulated CD4+ T cells sorted from spleen or lymph node cells, taken before intestinal transplant. DNA of the CDR3: TGTGCCAGCAGTGAAGCGCCCCTTGGGAGGGGGAGCACAGATACGCAGTATTTT. Its translation: CASSEAPLGRGSTDTQYF.